This T cell receptor beta chain was sequenced during a study of Ad26.COV2.S vaccination and SARS-CoV-2 variants. Study summary: Intramuscularly, Ad26.COV2.S was given either once or twice, 56 days apart.

The method was immunoSEQ multiplex PCR; TCRdb's version includes in-frame clones alone and lacks a portion of them. The data show fewer than 400,000 clones, around 83% seen once. Treatment of the sample: approximately 18 received Ad26.COV2.S at low or high dose, single or two shots; 5 received placebo; per-sample allocation not given. Sampling took place 63 days after the first vaccine or placebo injection. Ad26.COV2.S expressed prefusion-stabilized spike from the original Wuhan strain. V shed 3 bases and J shed 8 bases, with 14 bases lying between them. This CDR3 has 14 amino acids. Per the germline V gene, CDR1 is LGHNA and CDR2 is YNFKEQ.

The sequences come from peripheral blood, collected in a trial of Ad26.COV2.S vaccine versus placebo. The V call is TRBV4-2, the J call TRBJ1-5, with D uncertain. The source of this sequence is a person aged 18-65 years who received the Ad26.COV2.S COVID-19 vaccine or a placebo. The CDR3 DNA reads as TGTGCCAGCAGCCAGGATTACACGACGGAGCCCCAGCATTTT. Protein sequence: CASSQDYTTEPQHF.